The 9 T cell receptor beta chains in this list originate from one sample, sequenced in a study of T-cell memory formation after mild COVID-19. TCRdb processed the 5' RACE reads anew with MiXCR; each CDR3 protein has one entry. The sample yields roughly 110,000 distinct CDR3 sequences, 9.5% to 15% seen once. The sequenced sample was PBMCs or a T cell subset sorted from them (not recorded which). Source of these receptors: an adult woman who had mild COVID-19 (a few samples of this study predate the infection). Cell type and time point are not known.

This chain links TRBV5-1 with TRBJ1-2; D ambiguous. V lost 0 bases and J 9 bases, leaving 18 bases between the germline ends. The germline V gene encodes CDR1 SGHRS and CDR2 YFSETQ. The CDR3 totals 15 residues. CDR3 amino acids: CASSLEEGTVWSYTF. The CDR3 nucleotides are TGCGCCAGCAGCTTGGAGGAGGGTACGGTTTGGAGCTACACCTTC.

This clonotype has a handful of counts. The chain links TRBV4-1 to TRBJ2-7; 9 bases map to TRBD2. The CDR3 totals 16 residues. Germline V lookup: CDR1 MGHRA, CDR2 YSYEKL. The trim removed 0 bases at V and 4 bases at J, leaving 7 bases unmatched. The CDR3 coding sequence is TGCGCCAGCAGCCAAGAGGGTAGCGGGGGCCATTACGAGCAGTACTTC. This gives the protein CASSQEGSGGHYEQYF.

This rearrangement joins TRBV4-3 to TRBJ2-7; the D gene is possibly TRBD1 (6 bases). This CDR3 comprises 17 residues. CDR1 LGHNA and CDR2 YSLEER come from the germline V gene. V was cut by 0 bases and J by 1 base, with 16 bases left in between. CDR3 in amino acids: CASSQDRGGWGSYEQYF. CDR3 bases: TGCGCCAGCAGCCAAGATCGAGGGGGATGGGGGTCCTACGAGCAGTACTTC.

This clonotype was recorded many times. CDR3 bases: TGTGCCAGTTCGGGGGGACAGGGATTCTACGAGCAGTACTTC. Residues: CASSGGQGFYEQYF. V is TRBV12-3 or TRBV12-4 and J is TRBJ2-7; 9 nucleotides align to TRBD1. This CDR3 is 14 amino acids long. J was trimmed by 3 bases and V by 9 bases; bases with no gene match: 9.

The CDR3, as DNA: TGCAGTGCTAGAGACTATACAGGGTTGGGTTTCTTT. Encoded protein: CSARDYTGLGFF. The gene calls are TRBV20-1 and TRBJ1-1, with D possibly TRBD1 on 6 matching bases. Trimming removed 0 bases from V and 13 bases from J, with 15 bases in between. CDR3 length equals 12 residues. Germline V gene lookup returns CDR1 DFQATT and CDR2 SNEGSKA (reference sequence).

V and J are TRBV6-5 and TRBJ1-2; TRBD1 aligns across 7 bases. With V trimmed by 6 bases and J by 4 bases, 8 bases remained unmatched. The CDR3 has 14 residues. CDR1 and CDR2 from the germline V gene are MNHEY and SVGAGI. The CDR3 here is CASRYPGQAYGYTF. The CDR3 DNA follows: TGTGCCAGCAGATACCCTGGACAGGCCTATGGCTACACCTTC.

This clonotype appeared many times. This chain uses TRBV7-2 with TRBJ2-7; D tentatively fits TRBD1 or TRBD2 (5 bases each). The germline V and J ends were trimmed by 5 bases and 2 bases, with 16 bases remaining between them. Germline lookup yields CDR1 SGHTA and CDR2 FQGNSA. The CDR3 loop spans 15 amino acids. The CDR3 is CASSAYWGTPYEQYF. DNA of the CDR3: TGTGCCAGCAGCGCCTACTGGGGGACGCCCTACGAGCAGTACTTC.

This clonotype was counted a few times. The chain uses TRBV6-1 and TRBJ2-1; D is uncertain. V shed 6 bases and J shed 0 bases, with 15 bases lying between them. From germline, CDR1 is MNHNS and CDR2 SASEGT. The CDR3 runs to 16 residues. The CDR3 region is CASSPLTLSSYNEQFF. The CDR3, as DNA: TGTGCCAGCAGCCCCCTTACACTGAGCTCCTACAATGAGCAGTTCTTC.

Concerning this clonotype itself: A junction end diverges from the germline sequence, so it may reflect a read error. The chain is built from TRBV20-1 and TRBJ1-5; D possibly corresponds to TRBD1 (6 bases). This CDR3 region has 15 residues. Germline V gene sequence: CDR1 DFQATT, CDR2 SNEGSKA (reference sequence). This CDR3 is CSARGGEASNQPQHF. The CDR3 DNA is TGCAGTGCCAGAGGGGGAGAGGCTAGCAATCAGCCCCAGCATTTT.